The 16 T cell receptor beta chains presented below share a single source sample, sequenced in a study of blood T cell repertoires in COVID-19. Some clones are missing from TCRdb's copy, which holds only in-frame ones; the method was immunoSEQ multiplex PCR. The table records 95,000 to 120,000 clones, about nine tenths of them present only once. The sequenced sample consisted of peripheral blood. The receptors shown here come from a human donor in a cohort sampled during active COVID-19.

The CDR3 coding sequence is TGTGCCAGCAGGTCCCAGGGGGAGACTTTGGGTGGCTACACCTTC. Its protein is CASRSQGETLGGYTF. The V call is TRBV2, the J call TRBJ1-2; TRBD1 matches at 7 bases. The V segment lost 6 bases and the J segment 7 bases; nucleotides outside the gene matches: 14. Germline loops: CDR1 SNHLY, CDR2 FYNNEI. This CDR3 is built from 15 residues.

Regarding this clone: This same CDR3 is encoded by further DNA sequences in the sample. The rearrangement uses TRBV9 and TRBJ1-6, with D perhaps TRBD1 (5 bases). With 2 bases removed from V and 5 bases from J, the gap between germline ends came to 11 bases. The CDR3 is 15 residues long. Germline V gene lookup returns CDR1 SGDLS and CDR2 YYNGEE. CDR3 bases: TGTGCCAGCAGCGTCGGAGACAGAGATAATTCACCCCTCCACTTT. Amino acids: CASSVGDRDNSPLHF. Based on the CDR3 plus reference TRBV9 and TRBJ1-6, the full variable domain is DSGVTQTPKHLITATGQRVTLRCSPRSGDLSVYWYQQSLDQGLQFLIQYYNGEERAKGNILERFSAQQFPDLHSELNLSSLELGDSALYFCASSVGDRDNSPLHFGNGTRLTVT.

The table lists this clone with a count of one. V and J are TRBV6-5 and TRBJ1-6, with 8 bases matching TRBD1. The CDR3 spans 15 residues. With V trimmed by 2 bases and J by 10 bases, 7 bases remained unmatched. The germline V gene has CDR1 MNHEY and CDR2 SVGAGI. CDR3 region: CASSYAPTGVSPLHF. CDR3 in DNA: TGTGCCAGCAGTTACGCCCCGACAGGGGTCTCACCCCTCCACTTT.

Points on this clone: Other DNA sequences of this sample code for an identical CDR3. J is TRBJ2-1 and V is TRBV5-1; 9 bases are a match to TRBD2. The CDR3 length is 15 residues. V lost 4 bases to trimming and J lost 4 bases; unmatched junction nucleotides: 6. Per germline, CDR1 SGHRS and CDR2 YFSETQ. The CDR3 sequence is CASSVTSGPYNEQFF. The DNA for the CDR3 is TGCGCCAGCAGCGTGACTAGCGGTCCGTACAATGAGCAGTTCTTC.

The V gene is TRBV7-3, the J gene TRBJ2-1; 10 bases are shared with TRBD2. With 6 bases clipped from V and 9 bases from J, the junction kept 5 bases outside the gene matches. Germline V CDR1 and CDR2: SGHTA, FQGTGA. CDR3 length equals 13 residues. The CDR3 nucleotides read TGTGCCAGCAGTAGCGGGGGGCCTGGTGAGCAGTTCTTC. The encoded protein is CASSSGGPGEQFF.

This chain joins TRBV11-2 and TRBJ2-2; TRBD1 agrees at 8 bases. The germline gives CDR1 SGHAT, CDR2 FQNNGV. There are 16 residues in the CDR3. V shed 5 bases, J shed 6 bases, and the junction held 11 bases outside the gene matches. CDR3 loop: CASSKVGQVGAGELFF. CDR3 nucleotide sequence: TGTGCCAGCAGCAAGGTGGGACAGGTGGGAGCCGGGGAGCTGTTTTTT.

This clone was seen just once. CDR3 coding DNA: TGTGCCAGCAGCTTAGCGGCTGCGGGAGGGCCAAGATTGTACCAAGAGACCCAGTACTTC. It yields the protein CASSLAAAGGPRLYQETQYF. The chain employs TRBV7-8 and TRBJ2-5; 9 bases are shared with TRBD2. In germline, CDR1 is SGHVS, CDR2 FQNEAQ. J was trimmed by 0 bases and V by 0 bases; bases with no gene match: 14. CDR3 length equals 20 residues.

This chain uses TRBV2 with TRBJ2-2; D gene uncertain. The germline V gene encodes CDR1 SNHLY and CDR2 FYNNEI. CDR3 length: 15 residues. V gave up 4 bases and J gave up 0 bases, with 9 bases separating them. CDR3 protein: CASSGLAANTGELFF. As DNA, the CDR3 is TGTGCCAGCAGTGGACTCGCGGCGAACACCGGGGAGCTGTTTTTT.

This chain connects TRBV25-1 to TRBJ1-1, with D unclear. The CDR3 contains 15 residues. Germline V gene sequence: CDR1 MGHDK, CDR2 SYGVNS. Trimming stripped 3 bases from V and 1 base from J, with 12 bases between. CDR3 loop: CASSDTGRPNTEAFF. CDR3 bases: TGTGCCAGCAGTGATACGGGGAGGCCGAACACTGAAGCTTTCTTT. Looking up the rest from reference TRBV25-1 and TRBJ1-1 gives the full variable domain: EADIYQTPRYLVIGTGKKITLECSQTMGHDKMYWYQQDPGMELHLIHYSYGVNSTEKGDLSSESTVSRIRTEHFPLTLESARPSHTSQYLCASSDTGRPNTEAFFGQGTRLTVV.

The rearrangement uses TRBV19 and TRBJ2-7; 11 bases agree with TRBD1. J gave up 3 bases and V 9 bases, and 7 bases lay outside the gene matches. CDR3 length equals 14 residues. The germline V gene encodes CDR1 LNHDA and CDR2 SQIVND (reference sequence). In DNA, the CDR3 is TGTGCCAGCTCTTCCGGGACAGGGGGCTACGAGCAGTACTTC. This gives the protein CASSSGTGGYEQYF.

The chain joins TRBV19 to TRBJ1-2; D is undetermined. Trimming left V 9 bases short and J 1 base short, with 12 bases between. The CDR3 is 13 residues long. The germline V gene has CDR1 LNHDA and CDR2 SQIVND (reference sequence). The CDR3 nucleotides are TGTGCCAGCCAGGCGGGATTTAACTATGGCTACACCTTC. This sequence encodes CASQAGFNYGYTF.

In DNA, the CDR3 is TGTGCCAGCAGTTTCTATGCTGGAGCGGTTCAGCCCCAGCATTTT. This gives the protein CASSFYAGAVQPQHF. This chain joins TRBV28 and TRBJ1-5; the D is unclear. CDR3 length: 15 amino acids. Germline V gene lookup returns CDR1 MDHEN and CDR2 SYDVKM. V was pared by 3 bases and J by 6 bases, with 15 bases between.

The J gene is TRBJ2-7, the V gene TRBV2; TRBD2 agrees at 12 bases. The V gene end was trimmed by 8 bases and the J gene end by 2 bases; junction bases not matched to a gene: 7. This CDR3 region has 15 residues. The germline gives CDR1 SNHLY, CDR2 FYNNEI. The CDR3 spells CASRRLAGDPYEQYF. CDR3 in DNA: TGTGCCAGCCGCAGACTAGCGGGAGATCCCTACGAGCAGTACTTC.

V usage is TRBV5-1 and J usage is TRBJ2-3, with TRBD2 matching over 7 bases. The J segment lost 10 bases and the V segment lost 0 bases, leaving 11 bases of the junction unmatched. The germline V gene encodes CDR1 SGHRS and CDR2 YFSETQ. The CDR3 is made up of 15 amino acids. CDR3: CASSLAGEGSWAQYF. The CDR3 DNA is TGCGCCAGCAGCTTGGCCGGGGAGGGATCGTGGGCGCAGTATTTT.

V usage is TRBV4-1 and J usage is TRBJ2-5, with 8 bases matching TRBD2. Trimming took 4 bases from V and 5 from J; bases not matched to a gene: 12. Germline V CDR1 and CDR2: MGHRA, YSYEKL. This CDR3 is 16 amino acids long. The CDR3 nucleotides are TGCGCCAGCAGCCGCGTTTGGAACACGGGGGGGGAGACCCAGTACTTC. Its translation: CASSRVWNTGGETQYF.

The chain uses TRBV2 and TRBJ2-7; possibly TRBD1 for D (6 bases). The length of the CDR3 is 13 residues. Trimming cost V 9 bases and J 0 bases, with 12 bases left between them. Germline CDR1 and CDR2: SNHLY and FYNNEI. CDR3 residues: CASWTASSYEQYF. CDR3 in DNA: TGTGCCAGTTGGACAGCTTCCTCCTACGAGCAGTACTTC.